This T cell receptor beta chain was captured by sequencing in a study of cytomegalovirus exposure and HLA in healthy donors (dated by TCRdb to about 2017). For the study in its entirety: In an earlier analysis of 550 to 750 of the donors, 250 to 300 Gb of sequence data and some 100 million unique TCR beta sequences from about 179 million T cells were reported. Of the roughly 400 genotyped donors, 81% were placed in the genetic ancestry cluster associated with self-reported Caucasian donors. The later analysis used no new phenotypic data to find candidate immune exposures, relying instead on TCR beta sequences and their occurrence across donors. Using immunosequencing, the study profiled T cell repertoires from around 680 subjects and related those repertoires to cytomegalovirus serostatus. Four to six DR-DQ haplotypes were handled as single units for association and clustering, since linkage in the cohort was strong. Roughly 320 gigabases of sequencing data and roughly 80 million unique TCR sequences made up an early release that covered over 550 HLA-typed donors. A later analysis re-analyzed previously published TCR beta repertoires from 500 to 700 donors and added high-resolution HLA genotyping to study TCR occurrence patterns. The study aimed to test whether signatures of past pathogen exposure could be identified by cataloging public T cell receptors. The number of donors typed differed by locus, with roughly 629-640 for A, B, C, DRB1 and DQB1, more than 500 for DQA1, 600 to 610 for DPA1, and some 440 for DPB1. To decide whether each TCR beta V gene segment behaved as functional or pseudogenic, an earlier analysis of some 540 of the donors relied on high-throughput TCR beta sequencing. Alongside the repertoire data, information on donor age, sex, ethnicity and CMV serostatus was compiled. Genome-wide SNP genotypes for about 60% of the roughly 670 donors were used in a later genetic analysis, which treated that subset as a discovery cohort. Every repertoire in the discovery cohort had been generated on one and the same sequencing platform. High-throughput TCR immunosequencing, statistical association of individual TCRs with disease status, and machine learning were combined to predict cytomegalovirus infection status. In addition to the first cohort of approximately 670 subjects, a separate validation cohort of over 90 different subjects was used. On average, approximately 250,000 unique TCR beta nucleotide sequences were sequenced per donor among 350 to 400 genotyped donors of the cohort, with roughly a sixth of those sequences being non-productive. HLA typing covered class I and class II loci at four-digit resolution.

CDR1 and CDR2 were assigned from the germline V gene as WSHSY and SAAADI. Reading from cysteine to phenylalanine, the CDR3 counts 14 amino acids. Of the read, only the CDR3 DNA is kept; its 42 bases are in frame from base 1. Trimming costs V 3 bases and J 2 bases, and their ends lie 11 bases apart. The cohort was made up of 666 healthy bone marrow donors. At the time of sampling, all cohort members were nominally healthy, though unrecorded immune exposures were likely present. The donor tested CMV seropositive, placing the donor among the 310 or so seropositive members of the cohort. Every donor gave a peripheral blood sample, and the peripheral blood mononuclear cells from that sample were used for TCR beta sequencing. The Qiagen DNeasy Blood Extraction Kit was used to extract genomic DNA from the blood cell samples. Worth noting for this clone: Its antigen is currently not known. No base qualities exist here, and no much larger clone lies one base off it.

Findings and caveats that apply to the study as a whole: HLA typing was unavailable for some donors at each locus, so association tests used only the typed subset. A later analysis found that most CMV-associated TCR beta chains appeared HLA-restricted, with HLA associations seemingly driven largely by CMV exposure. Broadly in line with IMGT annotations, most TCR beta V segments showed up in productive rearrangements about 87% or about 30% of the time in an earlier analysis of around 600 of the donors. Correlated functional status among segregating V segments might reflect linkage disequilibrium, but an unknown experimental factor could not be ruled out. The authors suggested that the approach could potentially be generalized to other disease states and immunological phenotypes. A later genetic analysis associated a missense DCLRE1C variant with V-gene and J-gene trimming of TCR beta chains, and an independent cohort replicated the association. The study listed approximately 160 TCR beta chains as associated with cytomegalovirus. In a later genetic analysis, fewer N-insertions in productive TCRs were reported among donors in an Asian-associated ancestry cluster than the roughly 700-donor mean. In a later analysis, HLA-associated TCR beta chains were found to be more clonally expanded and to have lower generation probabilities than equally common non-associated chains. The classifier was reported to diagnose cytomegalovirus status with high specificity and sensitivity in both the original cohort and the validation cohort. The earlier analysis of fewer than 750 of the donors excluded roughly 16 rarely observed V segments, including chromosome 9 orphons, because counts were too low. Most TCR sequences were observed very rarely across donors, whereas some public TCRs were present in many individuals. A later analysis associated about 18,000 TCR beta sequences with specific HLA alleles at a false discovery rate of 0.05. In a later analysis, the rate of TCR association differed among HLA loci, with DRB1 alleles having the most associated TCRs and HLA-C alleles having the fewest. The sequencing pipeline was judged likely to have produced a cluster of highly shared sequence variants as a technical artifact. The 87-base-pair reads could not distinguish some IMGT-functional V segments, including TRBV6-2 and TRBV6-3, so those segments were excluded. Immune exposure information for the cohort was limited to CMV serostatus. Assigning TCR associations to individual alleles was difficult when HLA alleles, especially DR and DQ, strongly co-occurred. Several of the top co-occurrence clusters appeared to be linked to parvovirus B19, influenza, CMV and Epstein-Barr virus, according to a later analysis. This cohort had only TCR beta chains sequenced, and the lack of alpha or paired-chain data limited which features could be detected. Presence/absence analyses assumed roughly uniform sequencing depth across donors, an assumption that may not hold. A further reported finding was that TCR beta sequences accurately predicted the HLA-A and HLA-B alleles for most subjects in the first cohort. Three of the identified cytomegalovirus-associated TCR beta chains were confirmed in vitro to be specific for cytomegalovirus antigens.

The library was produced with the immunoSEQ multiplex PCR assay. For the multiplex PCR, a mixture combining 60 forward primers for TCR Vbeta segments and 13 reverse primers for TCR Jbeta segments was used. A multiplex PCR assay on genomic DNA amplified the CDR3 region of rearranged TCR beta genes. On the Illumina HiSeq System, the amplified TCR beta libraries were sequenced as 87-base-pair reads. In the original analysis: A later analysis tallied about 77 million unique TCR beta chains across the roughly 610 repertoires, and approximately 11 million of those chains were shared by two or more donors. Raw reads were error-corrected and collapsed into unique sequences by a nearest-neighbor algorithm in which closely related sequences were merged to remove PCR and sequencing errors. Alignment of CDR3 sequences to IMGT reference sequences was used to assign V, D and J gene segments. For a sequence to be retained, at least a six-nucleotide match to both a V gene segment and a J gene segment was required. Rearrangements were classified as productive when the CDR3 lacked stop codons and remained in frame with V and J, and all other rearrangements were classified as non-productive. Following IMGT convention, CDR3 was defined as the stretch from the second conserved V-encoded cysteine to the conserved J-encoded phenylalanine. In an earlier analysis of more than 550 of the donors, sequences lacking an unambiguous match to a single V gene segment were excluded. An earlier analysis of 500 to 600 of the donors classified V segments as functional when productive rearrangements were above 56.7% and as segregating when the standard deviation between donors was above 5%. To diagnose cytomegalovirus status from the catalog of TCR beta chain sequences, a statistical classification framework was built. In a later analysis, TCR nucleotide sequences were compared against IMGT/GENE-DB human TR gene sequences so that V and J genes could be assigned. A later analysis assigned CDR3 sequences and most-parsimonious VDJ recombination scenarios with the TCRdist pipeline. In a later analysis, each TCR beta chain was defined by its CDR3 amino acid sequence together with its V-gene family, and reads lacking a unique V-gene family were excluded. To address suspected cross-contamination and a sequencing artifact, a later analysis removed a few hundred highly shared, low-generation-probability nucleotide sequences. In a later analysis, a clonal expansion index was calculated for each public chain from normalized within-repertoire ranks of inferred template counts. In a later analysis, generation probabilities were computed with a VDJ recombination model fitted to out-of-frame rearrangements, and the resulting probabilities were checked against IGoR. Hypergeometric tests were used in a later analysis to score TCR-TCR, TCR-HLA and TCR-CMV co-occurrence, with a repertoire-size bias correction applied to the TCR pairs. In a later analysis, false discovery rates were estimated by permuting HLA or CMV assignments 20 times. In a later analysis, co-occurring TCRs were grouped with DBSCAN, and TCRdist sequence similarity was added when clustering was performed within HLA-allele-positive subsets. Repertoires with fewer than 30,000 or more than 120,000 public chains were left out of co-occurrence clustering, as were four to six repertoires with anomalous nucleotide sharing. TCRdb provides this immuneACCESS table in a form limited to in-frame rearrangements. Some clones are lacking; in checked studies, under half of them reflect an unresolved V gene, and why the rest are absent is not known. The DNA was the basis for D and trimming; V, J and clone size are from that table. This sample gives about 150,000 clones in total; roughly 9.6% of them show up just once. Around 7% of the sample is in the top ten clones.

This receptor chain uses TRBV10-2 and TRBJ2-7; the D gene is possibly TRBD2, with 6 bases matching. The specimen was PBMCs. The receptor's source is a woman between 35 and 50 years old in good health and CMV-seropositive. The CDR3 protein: CASSELAGPYEQYF. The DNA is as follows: TGCGCCAGCAGTGAACTAGCAGGTCCCTACGAGCAGTACTTC.